The sequence of this T cell receptor beta chain was determined in a study of cytomegalovirus exposure and HLA in healthy donors. Study as a whole: The same platform was used for the roughly 120 validation repertoires as for the roughly 660 first-cohort repertoires, as reported in a later analysis. Findings and limits, study-wide: According to a subsequent analysis, TCR clusters from the first cohort were inclined to appear together in the roughly 120 validation repertoires. Investigators reported 164 TCR beta chains as tied to cytomegalovirus.

CDR1 and CDR2 (germline): SGHVS, FNYEAQ. After removal of 4 bases from V and 7 bases from J, the junction contained 8 bases not matched to a gene. CDR3 length: 15 amino acids. This clone was seen a few times. Its antigen is unknown. The protocol was immunoSEQ multiplex PCR, while the TCRdb copy is restricted to in-frame clones and leaves out a portion. Of some 140,000 clones in the sample, 75% to 90% were seen once. The chain carries TRBV7-6 and TRBJ1-2, with 11 bases identical to TRBD1. The clonotype was recovered from a man younger than 30 in good health and CMV-seropositive. Sequencing used PBMCs. CDR3 sequence (DNA): TGTGCCAGCAGCTCGAGACGGGACAGGGGGACTGGCTACACCTTC. It specifies CASSSRRDRGTGYTF.